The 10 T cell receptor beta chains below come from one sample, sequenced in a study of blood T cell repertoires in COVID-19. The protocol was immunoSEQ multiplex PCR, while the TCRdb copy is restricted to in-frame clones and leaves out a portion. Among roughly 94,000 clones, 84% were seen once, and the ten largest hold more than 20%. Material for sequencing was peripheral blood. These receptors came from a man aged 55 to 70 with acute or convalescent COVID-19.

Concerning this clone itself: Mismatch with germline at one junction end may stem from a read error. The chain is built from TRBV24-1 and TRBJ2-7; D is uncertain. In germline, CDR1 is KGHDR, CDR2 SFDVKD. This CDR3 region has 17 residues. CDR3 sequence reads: CATSDFRAIASSCEQYF. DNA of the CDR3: TGTGCCACCAGTGATTTTAGAGCTATAGCCTCCTCCTGCGAGCAGTACTTC.

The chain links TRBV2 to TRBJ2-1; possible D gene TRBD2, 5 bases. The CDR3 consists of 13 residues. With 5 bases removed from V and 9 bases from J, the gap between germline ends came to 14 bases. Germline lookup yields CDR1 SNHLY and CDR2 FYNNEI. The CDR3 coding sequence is TGTGCCAGCAGTTTTGCCCTACGGGGTGAGCAGTTCTTC. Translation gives CASSFALRGEQFF.

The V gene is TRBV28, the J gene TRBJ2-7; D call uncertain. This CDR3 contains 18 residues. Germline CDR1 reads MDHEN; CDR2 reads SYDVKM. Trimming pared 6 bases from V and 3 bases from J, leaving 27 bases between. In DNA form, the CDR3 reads TGTGCCAGCAGCCCCCCCCCGTTGGCAGCCGGGTTAAGCTACGAGCAGTACGTC. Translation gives CASSPPPLAAGLSYEQYV.

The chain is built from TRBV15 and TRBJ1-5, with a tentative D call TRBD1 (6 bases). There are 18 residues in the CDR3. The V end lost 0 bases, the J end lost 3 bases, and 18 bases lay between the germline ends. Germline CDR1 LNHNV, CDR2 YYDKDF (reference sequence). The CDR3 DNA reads TGTGCCACCAGCAGAGATCTTTATCGGACAGACATCAATCAGCCCCAGCATTTT. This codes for CATSRDLYRTDINQPQHF.

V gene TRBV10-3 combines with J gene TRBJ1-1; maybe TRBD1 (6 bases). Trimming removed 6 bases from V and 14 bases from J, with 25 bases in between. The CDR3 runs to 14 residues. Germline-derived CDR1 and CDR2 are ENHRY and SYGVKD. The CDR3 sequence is CAISKPGQGRREFF. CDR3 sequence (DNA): TGTGCCATCAGCAAACCCGGCCAGGGGAGAAGGGAATTCTTT.

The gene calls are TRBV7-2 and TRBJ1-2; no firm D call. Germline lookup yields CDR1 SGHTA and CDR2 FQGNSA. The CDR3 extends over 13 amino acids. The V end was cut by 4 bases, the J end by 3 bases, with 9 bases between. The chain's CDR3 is CASSSQADYGYTF. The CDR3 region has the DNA TGTGCCAGCAGCTCTCAAGCCGACTATGGCTACACCTTC.

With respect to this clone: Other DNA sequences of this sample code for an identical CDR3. The CDR3 here is CASSQVGSSYNEQFF. CDR3 DNA: TGCGCCAGCAGCCAAGTGGGGAGCTCCTACAATGAGCAGTTCTTC. The chain links TRBV4-1 to TRBJ2-1, with a possible D match to TRBD2 (5 bases). This CDR3 is 15 amino acids long. Trimming shortened V by 1 base and J by 0 bases, and 7 bases separated the two germline ends. The V gene's germline CDR1 is MGHRA and CDR2 YSYEKL.

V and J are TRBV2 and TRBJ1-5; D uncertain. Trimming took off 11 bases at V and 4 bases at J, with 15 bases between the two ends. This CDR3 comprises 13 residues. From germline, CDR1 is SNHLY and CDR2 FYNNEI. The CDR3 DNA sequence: TGTGCCGCCCGGGCTGACTATAATCAGCCCCAGCATTTT. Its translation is CAARADYNQPQHF. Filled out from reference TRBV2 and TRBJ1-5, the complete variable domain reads EPEVTQTPSHQVTQMGQEVILRCVPISNHLYFYWYRQILGQKVEFLVSFYNNEISEKSEIFDDQFSVERPDGSNFTLKIRSTKLEDSAMYFCAARADYNQPQHFGDGTRLSIL.

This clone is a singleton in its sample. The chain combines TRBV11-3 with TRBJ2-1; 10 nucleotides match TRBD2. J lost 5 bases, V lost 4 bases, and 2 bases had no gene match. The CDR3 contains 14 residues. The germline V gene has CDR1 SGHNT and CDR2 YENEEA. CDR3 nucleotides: TGTGCCAGCAGCTCCACTAGCGGGAACAATGAGCAGTTCTTC. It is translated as CASSSTSGNNEQFF. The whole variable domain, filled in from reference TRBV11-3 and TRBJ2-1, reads EAGVVQSPRYKIIEKKQPVAFWCNPISGHNTLYWYLQNLGQGPELLIRYENEEAVDDSQLPKDRFSAERLKGVDSTLKIQPAELGDSAVYLCASSSTSGNNEQFFGPGTRLTVL.

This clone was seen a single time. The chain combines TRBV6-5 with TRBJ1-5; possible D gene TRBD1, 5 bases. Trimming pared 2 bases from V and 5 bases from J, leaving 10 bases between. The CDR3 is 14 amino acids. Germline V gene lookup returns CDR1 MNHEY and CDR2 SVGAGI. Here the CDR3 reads CASSYAGLYQPQHF. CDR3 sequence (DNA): TGTGCCAGCAGTTACGCAGGGTTATATCAGCCCCAGCATTTT.